This entry describes one T cell receptor (beta chain). The antigen is unknown. It was at deep level that the assay was run. This table comes from immunoSEQ multiplex PCR, and its TCRdb copy is limited to in-frame clones, with some not included. In the table there are roughly 2.6 million clones, around nine tenths of which are singletons. This specimen belongs to a study of shared clonotypes between healthy human individuals. V gave up 1 base and J gave up 1 base, with 11 bases separating them. Germline CDR1 GTSNPN, CDR2 SVGIG (reference sequence). This CDR3 region has 15 residues. Division of CD4+ cells produced a CD45RA+ naive subset and a CD45RA-negative memory subset. Notes on the study in general: Lower generation probabilities were found for non-shared clonotypes than for those shared by all four donors. A handful of donors shared approximately 5% of their naive CD4 clonotypes.

The sequenced sample consisted of naive CD4+ T cells sorted from blood. Subset denoted: CD45RA+ positively selected. This chain joins TRBV30 and TRBJ1-3; tentative D call: TRBD1 (5 bases). The clonotype comes from a man between 18 and 29 years old in good health. The CDR3 spells CAWSAGLISGNTIYF. The DNA for the CDR3 is TGTGCCTGGAGTGCGGGACTGATATCTGGAAACACCATATATTTT.